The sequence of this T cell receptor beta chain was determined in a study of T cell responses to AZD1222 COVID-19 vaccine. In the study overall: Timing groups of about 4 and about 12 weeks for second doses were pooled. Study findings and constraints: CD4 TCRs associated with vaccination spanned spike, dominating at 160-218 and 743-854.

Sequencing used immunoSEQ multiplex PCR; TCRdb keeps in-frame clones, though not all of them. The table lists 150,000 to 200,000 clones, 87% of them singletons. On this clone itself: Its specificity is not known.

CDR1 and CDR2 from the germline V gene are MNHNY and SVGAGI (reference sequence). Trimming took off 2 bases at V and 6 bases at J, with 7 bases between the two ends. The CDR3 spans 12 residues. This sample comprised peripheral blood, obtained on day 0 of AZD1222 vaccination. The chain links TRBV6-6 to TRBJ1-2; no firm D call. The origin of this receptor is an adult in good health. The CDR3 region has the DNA TGTGCCAGCAGTTACGGGGAAGATGGCTACACCTTC. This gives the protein CASSYGEDGYTF.